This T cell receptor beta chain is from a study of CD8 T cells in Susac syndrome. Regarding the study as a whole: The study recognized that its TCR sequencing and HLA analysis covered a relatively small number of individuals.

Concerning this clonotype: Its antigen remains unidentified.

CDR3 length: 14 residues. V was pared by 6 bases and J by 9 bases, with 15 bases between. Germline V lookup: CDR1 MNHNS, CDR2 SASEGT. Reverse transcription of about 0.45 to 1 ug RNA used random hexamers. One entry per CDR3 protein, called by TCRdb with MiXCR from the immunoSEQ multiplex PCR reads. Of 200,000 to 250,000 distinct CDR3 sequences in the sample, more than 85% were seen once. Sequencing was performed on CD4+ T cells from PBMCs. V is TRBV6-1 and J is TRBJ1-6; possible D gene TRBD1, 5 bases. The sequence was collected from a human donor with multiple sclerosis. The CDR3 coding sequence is TGTGCCAGCAGCCCTACCTCGACAGCTTCACCCCTCCACTTT. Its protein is CASSPTSTASPLHF.